A single sample gave rise to the 22 T cell receptor beta chains below, sequenced in a study of vaccination and CD4 T cells after COVID-19. Treatment noted: approximately 9-day PBMC culture with coronavirus spike peptide pools or control peptides (ViraFEST assay). Cultured CD4+ T-cell DNA underwent Oncomine TCR Beta short-read sequencing. One entry per CDR3 protein results from TCRdb running MiXCR on the PCR reads. In the table there are about 20,000 distinct CDR3 sequences, under 65% of which are singletons. For these TCRs, the target antigens are not known. The input for sequencing was CD4+ T cells from blood, cultured in vitro, taken after SARS-CoV-2 vaccination. These receptors were obtained from a human donor who had recovered from COVID-19.

J is TRBJ2-7 and V is TRBV7-2; TRBD2 aligns across 10 bases. The CDR3 runs 15 residues. The junction had 5 bases not matched to a gene; V was cut back by 3 bases and J by 3 bases. Germline V gene sequence: CDR1 SGHTA, CDR2 FQGNSA. In DNA form, the CDR3 reads TGTGCCAGCAGCTTCCCCCCTAGCGGGGGCTACGAGCAGTACTTC. This codes for CASSFPPSGGYEQYF.

This chain links TRBV2 with TRBJ1-2; 10 bases are shared with TRBD1. The ends lost 4 bases at V and 3 bases at J; junction bases unmatched: 5. This CDR3 region has 15 residues. The germline V gene encodes CDR1 SNHLY and CDR2 FYNNEI. Here the CDR3 reads CASSAGTGAYYGYTF. CDR3 in DNA: TGTGCCAGCAGTGCCGGGACAGGGGCATACTATGGCTACACCTTC.

This clonotype was observed a few times. In DNA form, the CDR3 reads TGCAGTGCAACTAAAACAGGGGCTGGAAACACCATATATTTT. Translating gives CSATKTGAGNTIYF. V gene TRBV20-1 combines with J gene TRBJ1-3; 7 nucleotides agree with TRBD1. Germline V gene data show CDR1 as DFQATT and CDR2 as SNEGSKA (reference sequence). With 6 bases clipped from V and 2 bases from J, the junction kept 7 bases outside the gene matches. This CDR3 spans 14 amino acids.

The chain employs TRBV5-4 and TRBJ2-5, with 7 positions matching TRBD1. V gave up 0 bases and J gave up 4 bases; unmatched junction bases: 9. This CDR3 has 16 residues. Looked up from germline, CDR1 is SGHNT and CDR2 is YYREEE (reference sequence). The CDR3 is CASSLAKRGGGETQYF. The CDR3 DNA is TGTGCCAGCAGCTTGGCCAAGCGAGGGGGCGGAGAGACCCAGTACTTC.

The chain uses TRBV11-3 and TRBJ1-6; no clear D gene. This CDR3 spans 12 amino acids. Germline lookup yields CDR1 SGHNT and CDR2 YENEEA. Trimming pared 4 bases from V and 10 bases from J, leaving 8 bases between. The CDR3 DNA reads as TGTGCCAGCAGCTCCCCACCCTCACCCCTCCACTTT. It specifies CASSSPPSPLHF.

This clonotype was detected a few times. The chain combines TRBV5-1 with TRBJ1-2; the match to TRBD1 covers 7 bases. CDR3 length equals 12 residues. Germline V gene data show CDR1 as SGHRS and CDR2 as YFSETQ. The trim removed 4 bases at V and 13 bases at J, leaving 10 bases unmatched. CDR3 in amino acids: CASSPGGEPGTF. In nucleotides, the CDR3 is TGCGCCAGCAGCCCAGGGGGGGAGCCGGGCACCTTC.

In nucleotides, the CDR3 is TGTGCCAGCAGTGCACGGCAAGGGCGAGTCGGCGAGACCCAGTACTTC. Translation: CASSARQGRVGETQYF. This sequence joins TRBV2 and TRBJ2-5; D is ambiguous. The germline V gene has CDR1 SNHLY and CDR2 FYNNEI. This CDR3 has 16 residues. Trimming stripped 4 bases from V and 5 bases from J, with 20 bases between.

There are a few counts of this clonotype. The gene calls are TRBV20-1 and TRBJ1-1; 7 bases are shared with TRBD1. CDR3 size: 13 residues. The germline gives CDR1 DFQATT, CDR2 SNEGSKA (reference sequence). The ends lost 3 bases at V and 11 bases at J; junction bases unmatched: 12. CDR3 nucleotides: TGCAGTGCTAGGGATGACAGGGTAGTACAGGCTTTCTTT. This translates into CSARDDRVVQAFF.

This sequence joins TRBV11-2 and TRBJ1-2, with TRBD1 as a possible D gene (6 bases). The V end was cut by 5 bases, the J end by 6 bases, with 13 bases between. CDR1 is SGHAT, CDR2 FQNNGV, per germline. CDR3 length: 13 residues. CDR3 DNA sequence: TGTGCCAGCAGCAGCCTCCGGACAGATGGCTACACCTTC. Protein sequence: CASSSLRTDGYTF.

The chain employs TRBV7-2 and TRBJ1-6, with TRBD1 as a possible D gene (5 bases). Germline loops: CDR1 SGHTA, CDR2 FQGNSA. This CDR3 is built from 14 residues. Trimming took off 2 bases at V and 11 bases at J, with 13 bases between the two ends. The CDR3 reads CASSLSREEPPLHF. The CDR3 region has the DNA TGTGCCAGCAGCTTATCCAGGGAGGAGCCACCCCTCCACTTT. Full variable domain (missing parts from reference TRBV7-2 and TRBJ1-6): GAGVSQSPSNKVTEKGKDVELRCDPISGHTALYWYRQSLGQGLEFLIYFQGNSAPDKSGLPSDRFSAERTGGSVSTLTIQRTQQEDSAVYLCASSLSREEPPLHFGNGTRLTVT.

The chain is built from TRBV11-3 and TRBJ1-1; D gene ambiguous. The germline V and J ends were trimmed by 0 bases and 5 bases, with 10 bases remaining between them. This CDR3 comprises 14 residues. Germline lookup yields CDR1 SGHNT and CDR2 YENEEA. This CDR3 is CASSLDRTYTEAFF. CDR3 bases: TGTGCCAGCAGCTTAGATCGGACCTATACTGAAGCTTTCTTT.

CDR3 DNA sequence: TGTGCCACCCTGAGGGCAGGGGGAAACAAGGGTTTACAGCCCCAGCATTTT. Translated: CATLRAGGNKGLQPQHF. The chain has TRBV19 and TRBJ1-5, with 7 bases lining up with TRBD1. Germline V gene lookup returns CDR1 LNHDA and CDR2 SQIVND (reference sequence). J was trimmed by 7 bases and V by 10 bases; bases with no gene match: 22. The CDR3 runs 17 residues.

This clonotype was picked up a small number of times. The chain links TRBV25-1 to TRBJ1-1, with 7 bases that match TRBD1. The junction had 5 bases not matched to a gene; V was cut back by 6 bases and J by 7 bases. This CDR3 has 12 amino acids. The germline V gene encodes CDR1 MGHDK and CDR2 SYGVNS. In DNA form, the CDR3 reads TGTGCCAGCAGCCTAGGGACAGTTGAAGCTTTCTTT. Its translation is CASSLGTVEAFF.

The rearrangement links TRBV7-2 to TRBJ2-1; 11 bases map to TRBD2. Unmatched junction bases numbered 9, after V lost 1 base and J lost 4 bases. This CDR3 has 18 amino acids. From germline, CDR1 is SGHTA and CDR2 FQGNSA. The CDR3 loop reads CASSLVPLAGGSYNEQFF. CDR3 in DNA: TGTGCCAGCAGCTTAGTTCCCCTAGCGGGAGGTTCTTACAATGAGCAGTTCTTC.

The chain recombines TRBV12-3 or TRBV12-4 with TRBJ1-6; D possibly corresponds to TRBD1 (6 bases). Deletions cut 6 bases from V and 5 bases from J, with 11 bases between. CDR3 length: 14 residues. CDR3 region: CASSRGINNSPLHF. The DNA for the CDR3 is TGTGCCAGCAGCAGGGGAATAAATAATTCACCCCTCCACTTT.

The chain couples TRBV7-9 to TRBJ1-6; maybe TRBD1 (5 bases). With 3 bases removed from V and 10 bases from J, the gap between germline ends came to 13 bases. In germline, CDR1 is SEHNR, CDR2 FQNEAQ (reference sequence). This CDR3 is built from 14 residues. CDR3 nucleotide sequence: TGTGCCAGCAGCTTCATGGGGGGGAACTCACCCCTCCACTTT. Translation: CASSFMGGNSPLHF.

This clonotype was observed a handful of times. V is TRBV12-3 or TRBV12-4 and J is TRBJ1-5; unclear D gene. CDR3 size: 16 residues. V lost 1 base and J lost 2, with 12 bases in between. The CDR3 nucleotides read TGTGCCAGCAGTTTAGTTATCGGCTTGGGCAATCAGCCCCAGCATTTT. As protein: CASSLVIGLGNQPQHF.

This clonotype was observed a handful of times. The V gene is TRBV5-1, the J gene TRBJ2-7; D perhaps matches TRBD1 (5 bases). The V gene's germline CDR1 is SGHRS and CDR2 YFSETQ. The V end was cut by 0 bases, the J end by 5 bases, with 6 bases between. This CDR3 is 12 amino acids long. CDR3 in DNA: TGCGCCAGCAGCTTGGTAGGGGACGAGCAGTACTTC. The encoded protein is CASSLVGDEQYF.

The chain couples TRBV19 to TRBJ1-3, with 11 bases lining up with TRBD1. The germline CDR1 and CDR2 sequences are LNHDA and SQIVND (reference sequence). The V gene end was trimmed by 6 bases and the J gene end by 2 bases; junction bases not matched to a gene: 9. CDR3 length: 17 residues. The CDR3 protein is CASRPGTGGTPGNTIYF. Written as DNA, the CDR3 is TGTGCCAGTAGACCTGGGACAGGGGGGACGCCTGGAAACACCATATATTTT.

The chain links TRBV19 to TRBJ1-1; D is possibly TRBD1 (5 bases). The germline V and J ends were trimmed by 0 bases and 8 bases, with 10 bases remaining between them. The CDR3 spans 13 residues. Germline-derived CDR1 and CDR2 are LNHDA and SQIVND (reference sequence). In DNA form, the CDR3 reads TGTGCCAGTAGTATAGACAGGGCAACCGAAGCTTTCTTT. This translates into CASSIDRATEAFF.

The chain employs TRBV19 and TRBJ1-3; D is undetermined. CDR1 is LNHDA and CDR2 is SQIVND in the germline V gene (reference sequence). There are 15 residues in the CDR3. V lost 2 bases to trimming and J lost 1 base, with 9 bases between them. The CDR3 DNA sequence: TGTGCCAGTAGTATATCGGCGAGGTCTGGAAACACCATATATTTT. The encoded protein is CASSISARSGNTIYF.

This clonotype was found a few times. V gene TRBV27 combines with J gene TRBJ1-2; 10 bases are a match to TRBD1. This CDR3 has 13 residues. The V gene end was trimmed by 10 bases and the J gene end by 6 bases; junction bases not matched to a gene: 8. Per germline, CDR1 MNHEY and CDR2 SMNVEV (reference sequence). CDR3 region: CATRDRGRNGYTF. The CDR3 region has the DNA TGTGCCACCAGGGACAGGGGACGTAATGGCTACACCTTC.